The sequence of this T cell receptor (beta chain) was determined in a study of OX40 agonist ivuxolimab in advanced cancers. The study's findings and limits: Normalized expansion of T-cell clones was also low for some nonresponders. Partial responders at 0.1-3.0 mg/kg had among the lowest clonal expansion.

Sequencing used immunoSEQ multiplex PCR; TCRdb keeps in-frame clones, though not all of them. The sample holds tens of thousands of clones, about 70% seen once. On this clone: Its antigen is as yet unknown.

The CDR3 loop spans 13 amino acids. The germline gives CDR1 SGHTA, CDR2 FQGNSA. V lost 5 bases to trimming and J lost 1 base, with 8 bases between them. This clonotype was obtained from an adult with an advanced solid tumor such as melanoma, head and neck, liver or kidney cancer. The sequenced sample was CD4+ or CD8+ T cells sorted from blood, obtained in a trial of the OX40 agonist ivuxolimab. The chain uses TRBV7-2 and TRBJ1-1; D gene uncertain. In DNA, the CDR3 is TGTGCCAGCAGCCTGTGGGGGAACACTGAAGCTTTCTTT. It yields the protein CASSLWGNTEAFF. Full variable domain (rest looked up from reference TRBV7-2 and TRBJ1-1): GAGVSQSPSNKVTEKGKDVELRCDPISGHTALYWYRQSLGQGLEFLIYFQGNSAPDKSGLPSDRFSAERTGGSVSTLTIQRTQQEDSAVYLCASSLWGNTEAFFGQGTRLTVV.